Each of the 14 T cell receptor beta chains below was sequenced from the same sample in a study of blood T cells in healthy people across ages. The second PCR ran about 6 to 12 cycles with a sample-barcoded 5' primer and J-beta primers. MiXCR was run by TCRdb on the 5' RACE reads, yielding one entry per CDR3 protein. This table has about 1 million distinct CDR3 sequences, 45% appearing once. Sequenced: blood. The source is a woman aged 55-70 years in good health.

The chain carries TRBV15 and TRBJ2-1; D might be TRBD2 (5 bases). The tail of the sequence fits TRBJ2-7 better, so the J call may be wrong. CDR3 size: 14 residues. Germline V gene data show CDR1 as LNHNV and CDR2 as YYDKDF (reference sequence). CDR3 coding DNA: TGTGCCACCAGCAGAGTAAGTAGCGACAATGAGCAGTACTTC. Amino acids: CATSRVSSDNEQYF.

The gene calls are TRBV11-1 and TRBJ2-4; TRBD2 agrees at 9 bases. V dropped 4 bases and J dropped 9; count of bases not matched to a gene: 10. The germline V gene encodes CDR1 SGHAT and CDR2 FQDESV (reference sequence). The CDR3 covers 15 residues. CDR3 loop: CASSSYLSGRGIQYF. The DNA of the CDR3 is TGTGCCAGCAGCTCATATCTTAGCGGGAGAGGCATTCAGTACTTC.

This clonotype has at least ten counts. V is TRBV18 and J is TRBJ2-7; D gene uncertain. Germline CDR1 and CDR2: KGHSH and LQKENI. The CDR3 loop spans 12 amino acids. V was pared by 6 bases and J by 2 bases, with 8 bases between. The CDR3 region is CASSGITYEQYF. The CDR3 bases are TGTGCCAGCTCGGGGATTACCTACGAGCAGTACTTC.

This clonotype was counted ten times or more. The rearrangement joins TRBV3-1 to TRBJ2-7; the D is unclear. Germline values: CDR1 LGHDT, CDR2 YNNKEL (reference sequence). V lost 2 bases and J lost 2, with 7 bases in between. The CDR3 runs 13 residues. In DNA, the CDR3 is TGTGCCAGCAGCCAACGCGGTACCTACGAGCAGTACTTC. It encodes CASSQRGTYEQYF.

The chain combines TRBV12-3 or TRBV12-4 with TRBJ2-7, with TRBD2 matching over 9 bases. The V gene end was trimmed by 8 bases and the J gene end by 6 bases; junction bases not matched to a gene: 11. This CDR3 has 14 amino acids. This CDR3 reads CASRGTSWTAEQYF. The CDR3 bases are TGTGCCAGCCGGGGGACTAGCTGGACGGCCGAGCAGTACTTC.

In DNA form, the CDR3 reads TGTGCCAGCGGCTCAGGCGGACAGGGGGCGGGGGGCTACACCTTC. Its protein product is CASGSGGQGAGGYTF. This chain joins TRBV7-2 and TRBJ1-2; 11 nucleotides align to TRBD1. The CDR3 has 15 residues. The germline V gene encodes CDR1 SGHTA and CDR2 FQGNSA. V lost 8 bases to trimming and J lost 8 bases; unmatched junction nucleotides: 13.

The gene calls are TRBV27 and TRBJ1-2; no definite D call. V was cut by 3 bases and J by 3 bases, with 11 bases left in between. The CDR3 runs to 14 residues. Germline assignment: CDR1 MNHEY and CDR2 SMNVEV (reference sequence). The CDR3 nucleotides read TGTGCCAGCAGTTTGCGGCCGTACTACTATGGCTACACCTTC. Protein: CASSLRPYYYGYTF.

The chain links TRBV5-1 to TRBJ1-2; no reliable D call. The length of the CDR3 is 15 residues. V lost 0 bases, J lost 3 bases, and 12 bases lay in between. Per the germline V gene, CDR1 is SGHRS and CDR2 is YFSETQ. This chain's CDR3 is CASSLEGRTYYGYTF. The CDR3 DNA sequence: TGCGCCAGCAGCTTGGAGGGCAGAACCTACTATGGCTACACCTTC.

In its sample, this clonotype was seen a few times. The gene calls are TRBV6-1 and TRBJ2-5; no clear D gene. V shed 8 bases and J shed 11 bases, with 18 bases lying between them. Germline loops: CDR1 MNHNS, CDR2 SASEGT. The CDR3 extends over 12 amino acids. CDR3 amino acids: CASQDRPDEQYF. The CDR3 DNA reads as TGTGCCAGCCAGGACCGACCAGATGAGCAGTACTTC.

The genes are TRBV9 and TRBJ2-1, with D perhaps being TRBD1 or TRBD2 (5 bases each). Trimming cost V 0 bases and J 4 bases, with 14 bases left between them. The CDR3 runs to 16 residues. Germline V gene data show CDR1 as SGDLS and CDR2 as YYNGEE. The CDR3 sequence: CASSVDPGTLYNEQFF. Written as DNA, the CDR3 is TGTGCCAGCAGCGTAGATCCCGGGACCCTATACAATGAGCAGTTCTTC.

The chain carries TRBV10-2 and TRBJ2-7; the D is unclear. Trimming shortened V by 3 bases and J by 2 bases, and 14 bases separated the two germline ends. The germline CDR1 and CDR2 sequences are WSHSY and SAAADI. CDR3 length: 15 amino acids. The CDR3 region is CASSDGWQKTYEQYF. DNA of the CDR3: TGCGCCAGCAGTGACGGTTGGCAGAAAACCTACGAGCAGTACTTC.

The chain joins TRBV2 to TRBJ2-7, with TRBD1 as a possible D gene (5 bases). CDR3 size: 12 residues. V was trimmed by 3 bases and J by 6 bases, leaving 9 bases between them. Germline loops: CDR1 SNHLY, CDR2 FYNNEI. The CDR3 coding sequence is TGTGCCAGCAGTGATGGGGCAGCCGAGCAGTACTTC. Protein product: CASSDGAAEQYF.

About this clonotype itself: One end of the junction fails to match germline, which may point to a read error. The CDR3 DNA reads as TGTGCCAGCAGTTACTCGGTTTCCGATAACTCACCCCTCCACTTT. Translating it yields CASSYSVSDNSPLHF. J is TRBJ1-6 and V is TRBV6-5; D is unresolved. The V gene's germline CDR1 is MNHEY and CDR2 SVGAGI. The CDR3 consists of 15 residues.

The rearrangement uses TRBV29-1 and TRBJ1-1; 7 bases line up with TRBD1. V lost 6 bases to trimming and J lost 1 base; unmatched junction nucleotides: 5. Germline V gene lookup returns CDR1 SQVTM and CDR2 ANQGSEA. The CDR3 spans 13 residues. CDR3 residues: CSVLQGSNTEAFF. CDR3 nucleotides: TGCAGCGTCCTACAGGGGTCGAACACTGAAGCTTTCTTT.